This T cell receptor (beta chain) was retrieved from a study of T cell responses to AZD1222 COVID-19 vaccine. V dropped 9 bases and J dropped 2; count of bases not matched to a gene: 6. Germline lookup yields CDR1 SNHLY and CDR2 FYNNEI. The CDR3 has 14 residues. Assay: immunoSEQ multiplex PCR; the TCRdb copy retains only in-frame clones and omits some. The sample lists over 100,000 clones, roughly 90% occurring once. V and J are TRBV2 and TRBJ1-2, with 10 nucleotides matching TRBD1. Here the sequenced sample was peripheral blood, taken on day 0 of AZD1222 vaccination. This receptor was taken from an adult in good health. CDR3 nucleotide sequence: TGTGCCAGGATCCTGACAGGGGGCAACTATGGCTACACCTTC. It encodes CARILTGGNYGYTF.